The clone carrying this T cell receptor (beta chain) appeared a single time. The source of the sample is a study of T cell responses to AZD1222 COVID-19 vaccine. V lost 5 bases to trimming and J lost 6 bases, with 13 bases between them. The CDR3 spans 14 residues. The V gene's germline CDR1 is SEHNR and CDR2 FQNEAQ (reference sequence). TCRdb keeps only in-frame clones here, not all; method: immunoSEQ multiplex PCR. The profile shows roughly 180,000 clones, approximately 94% of them singletons. The chain combines TRBV7-9 with TRBJ2-2; TRBD2 is a possible D gene (5 bases). The TCR comes from an adult who received the AZD1222 COVID-19 vaccine. Sequenced here: peripheral blood, sampled 28 days after the second AZD1222 dose. CDR3 sequence (DNA): TGTGCCAGCAGCCCTAGCTTGTTCGCCGGGGAGCTGTTTTTT. Translation gives CASSPSLFAGELFF.